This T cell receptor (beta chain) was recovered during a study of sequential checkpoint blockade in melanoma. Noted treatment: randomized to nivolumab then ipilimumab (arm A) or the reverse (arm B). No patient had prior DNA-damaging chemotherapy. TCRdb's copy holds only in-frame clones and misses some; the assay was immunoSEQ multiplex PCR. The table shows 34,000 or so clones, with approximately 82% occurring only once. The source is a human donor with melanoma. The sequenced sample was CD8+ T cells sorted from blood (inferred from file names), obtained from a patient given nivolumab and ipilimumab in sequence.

CDR3 nucleotide sequence: TGTGCCAGCAGCCTGGTGGGGGCCCAAGAGACCCAGTACTTC. Protein sequence: CASSLVGAQETQYF. The chain combines TRBV27 with TRBJ2-5, with a tentative D call TRBD1 (6 bases). CDR1 and CDR2 (germline): MNHEY, SMNVEV (reference sequence). V was trimmed by 6 bases and J by 1 base, leaving 12 bases between them. This CDR3 has 14 residues.